This T cell receptor (beta chain) was recorded in a study of T cell changes during pregnancy in multiple sclerosis. The data were produced by immunoSEQ multiplex PCR, yet TCRdb's version contains in-frame clones alone and is incomplete. The sample shows 70,000 to 100,000 clones, around 93% of them seen only once. Unmatched junction bases numbered 5, after V lost 3 bases and J lost 1 base. CDR3 length: 15 amino acids. CDR1 and CDR2 from the germline V gene are SGHVS and FNYEAQ. The chain uses TRBV7-6 and TRBJ1-1; 7 positions agree with TRBD1. The sequenced sample was peripheral blood, obtained in the first trimester of pregnancy. This TCR was sampled from a female donor with multiple sclerosis, enrolled in a pregnancy study. The CDR3 sequence is CASSFRQGTNTEAFF. CDR3 DNA: TGTGCCAGCAGCTTCAGACAGGGAACGAACACTGAAGCTTTCTTT.